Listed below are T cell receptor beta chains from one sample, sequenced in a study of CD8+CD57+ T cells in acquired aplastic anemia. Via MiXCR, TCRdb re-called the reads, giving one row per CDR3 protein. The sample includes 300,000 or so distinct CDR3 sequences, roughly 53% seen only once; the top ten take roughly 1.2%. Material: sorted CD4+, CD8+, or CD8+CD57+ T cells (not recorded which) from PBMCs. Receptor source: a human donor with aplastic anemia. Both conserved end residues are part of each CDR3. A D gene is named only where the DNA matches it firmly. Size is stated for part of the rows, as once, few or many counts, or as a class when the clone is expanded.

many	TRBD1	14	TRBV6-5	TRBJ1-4	TGTGCCAGCAGTAACGGACAGGGGGCGGAAAAACTGTTTTTT	CASSNGQGAEKLFF
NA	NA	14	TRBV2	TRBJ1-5	TGTGCCAGCAGTGAGGGGGACGCCAATCAGCCCCAGCATTTT	CASSEGDANQPQHF
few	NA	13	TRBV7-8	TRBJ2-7	TGTGCCAGTAGCTTAGGTGGGCAGAACGAGCAGTACTTC	CASSLGGQNEQYF
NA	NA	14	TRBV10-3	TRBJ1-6	TGTGCCATCAGTACTTACGGGGCGGGTTCACCCCTCCACTTT	CAISTYGAGSPLHF
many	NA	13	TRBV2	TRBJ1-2	TGTGCCAGCACCCAGGAAGCTAACTATGGCTACACCTTC	CASTQEANYGYTF
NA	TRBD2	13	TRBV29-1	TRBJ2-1	TGCAGCGTAGGACTAGCGGGAGGTTGGGAGCAGTTCTTC	CSVGLAGGWEQFF
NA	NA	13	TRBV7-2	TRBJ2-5	TGTGCCAGCAGCTGGCGGGGCGCGGGGACCCAGTACTTC	CASSWRGAGTQYF
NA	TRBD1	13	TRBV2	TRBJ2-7	TGTGCCGCCAGGACAGGGGGGAACTACGAGCAGTACTTC	CAARTGGNYEQYF
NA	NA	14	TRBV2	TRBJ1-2	TGTGCCAGCGGCAGGTCGGGGGCCAACTATGGCTACACCTTC	CASGRSGANYGYTF
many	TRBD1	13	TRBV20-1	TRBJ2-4	TGCAGTGCGGAGACCGGACAGGGTGGCATTCAGTACTTC	CSAETGQGGIQYF
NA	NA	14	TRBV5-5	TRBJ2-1	TGTGCCAGCAGCTTACACCGGGGCAGCCCCGGGCAGTTCTTC	CASSLHRGSPGQFF
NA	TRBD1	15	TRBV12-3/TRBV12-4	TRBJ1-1	TGTGCCAGCAGTTCAGCAGGGGGCGTGAACACTGAAGCTTTCTTT	CASSSAGGVNTEAFF
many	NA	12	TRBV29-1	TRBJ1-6	TGCAGCGTCCCGGGACGGAATTCACCCCTCCACTTT	CSVPGRNSPLHF
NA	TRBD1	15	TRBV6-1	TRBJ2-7	TGTGCCAGCACACGGGACAGGGGGGGTCTGGGTGAGCAGTACTTC	CASTRDRGGLGEQYF
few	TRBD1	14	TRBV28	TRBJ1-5	TGTGCCAGCAGATCCGGGACAGGGGTTCAGCCCCAGCATTTT	CASRSGTGVQPQHF
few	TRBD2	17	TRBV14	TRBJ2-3	TGTGCCAGCAGCCAAGAAGTCGGAATAGCGGGAACAGATACGCAGTATTTT	CASSQEVGIAGTDTQYF
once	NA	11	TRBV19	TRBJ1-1	TGTGCCAGTAGTGGGAGCACTGAAGCTTTCTTT	CASSGSTEAFF
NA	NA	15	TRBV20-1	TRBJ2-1	TGCAGTGCTCACACAGGGAGGGAGCGGTACAATGAGCAGTTCTTC	CSAHTGRERYNEQFF
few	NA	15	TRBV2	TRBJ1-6	TGTGCTACCCGGGCCCTAGGGACTTTGGATTCACCCCTCCACTTT	CATRALGTLDSPLHF
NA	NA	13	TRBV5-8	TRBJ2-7	TGTGCCAGCAGCTTGGTTTCCAGGGTCGAGCAGTACTTC	CASSLVSRVEQYF
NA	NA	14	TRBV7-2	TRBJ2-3	TGTGCCAGCAGCTTAGTTCGGAGCACAGATACGCAGTATTTT	CASSLVRSTDTQYF
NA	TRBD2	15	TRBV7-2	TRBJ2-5	TGTGCCAGCAGTACCGGACTAGCGGGGGTGAAGACCCAGTACTTC	CASSTGLAGVKTQYF